These 15 T cell receptor beta chains were all obtained from the same sample, sequenced in a study of tumor and adjacent non-tumor tissue in lung cancer. RNA was extracted from bulk tissue without any cell sorting. TCRbeta libraries were built with three rounds of nested PCR, modified from ARM-PCR. MiXCR, applied by TCRdb to the multiplex PCR reads, yields one record per CDR3 protein. The sample consists of about 93,000 distinct CDR3 sequences, just over 65% of them appearing once. The sample consisted of lung tumor tissue. These receptors were obtained from a man in his sixties with non-small cell lung cancer.

Comment on this clonotype: The germline gene is not matched at one end of the junction; a read error may be the cause. The gene calls are TRBV28 and TRBJ2-5; D is uncertain. The CDR3 runs to 15 residues. In germline, CDR1 is MDHEN, CDR2 SYDVKM. The CDR3 protein is CDSSLSGYHQETQYF. DNA of the CDR3: TGTGACAGCAGTTTAAGTGGGTATCATCAAGAGACCCAGTACTTC.

As to this clonotype: One junction end does not reproduce the germline sequence, and a read error may be involved. V gene TRBV10-2 combines with J gene TRBJ2-5; D perhaps matches TRBD2 (5 bases). CDR1 is WSHSY and CDR2 is SAAADI in the germline V gene. The CDR3 spans 13 residues. The CDR3 nucleotides read TGCGCCAGCAGATTGGTGGGATGGGAGACTCAGTACTTC. Translating it yields CASRLVGWETQYF.

This clonotype is a singleton in its sample. The chain recombines TRBV19 with TRBJ1-5; the match to TRBD1 covers 7 bases. Germline trimming cut 3 bases from V and 1 base from J; bases unmatched to any gene: 9. This CDR3 has 17 amino acids. Germline CDR1 reads LNHDA; CDR2 reads SQIVND (reference sequence). CDR3 in DNA: TGTGCCAGTAGTATGCGACAGGGCGTAGGGAGCAATCAGCCCCAGCATTTT. Translation: CASSMRQGVGSNQPQHF.

Points on this clonotype: A read error may account for a junction end that differs from germline. CDR3 in amino acids: CASSQAPASGLLAKNTQYF. The CDR3 coding sequence is TGTGCCAGCAGCCAAGCGCCGGCTAGCGGATTGTTAGCCAAAAACACTCAGTACTTC. The rearrangement joins TRBV4-2 to TRBJ2-4, with 7 bases that match TRBD2. The CDR3 sequence is 19 residues long. CDR1 is LGHNA, CDR2 YNFKEQ, per germline.

A word on this clonotype: Because the CDR3 is missing its conserved closing phenylalanine or tryptophan, this is likely a read error. The chain is built from TRBV5-6 and TRBJ2-5; D may match TRBD1 or TRBD2 (5 bases each). Deletions cut 6 bases from V and 4 bases from J, with 16 bases between. This CDR3 spans 14 amino acids. Germline V gene lookup returns CDR1 SGHDT and CDR2 YYEEEE. CDR3 nucleotide sequence: TGTGCCAGCAACTTTGGGACCTGGGGAGAGACCCAGTACTTA. Translation gives CASNFGTWGETQYL.

In this sample, this clonotype turned up many times. J is TRBJ2-1 and V is TRBV6-2 or TRBV6-3; D is perhaps TRBD2 (6 bases). CDR3 size: 12 residues. V lost 5 bases and J lost 15, with 17 bases in between. Germline V lookup: CDR1 MNHEY, CDR2 SVGEGT. The CDR3 region has the DNA TGTGCCAGCAGTACACCGAGACTAGATCTGTTCTTC. Its translation is CASSTPRLDLFF.

This clonotype came up many times. The rearrangement links TRBV20-1 to TRBJ2-5; tentative D call: TRBD2 (5 bases). The germline V gene has CDR1 DFQATT and CDR2 SNEGSKA (reference sequence). The germline V and J ends were trimmed by 6 bases and 2 bases, with 16 bases remaining between them. The CDR3 covers 14 residues. The CDR3 DNA sequence: TGCAGTGCCCAGAGGCCCCTAGCACAAGAGACCCAGTACTTC. It encodes CSAQRPLAQETQYF.

Comments on this clonotype: At one of its ends the junction is not consistent with the germline gene, which may arise from a read error. The rearrangement links TRBV12-3 or TRBV12-4 to TRBJ1-6, with D hard to call. The CDR3 runs to 13 residues. The CDR3 protein is CSSSLSGNSPLHF. The CDR3 DNA reads TGTTCCAGCAGTTTGTCAGGCAATTCACCCCTACACTTT.

This clonotype was found a few times. The junction departs from germline at one end; a sequencing error may be responsible. The gene calls are TRBV12-3 or TRBV12-4 and TRBJ2-7; D possibly matches TRBD1 or TRBD2 (5 bases each). The CDR3 length is 16 residues. CDR3 sequence (DNA): TGTGTCAGCAGTCAGCGCCGAATGGGACCGTACTACGAGCAGTACTTC. Translation gives CVSSQRRMGPYYEQYF.

This clonotype was seen just once. The final CDR3 position lacks the conserved phenylalanine or tryptophan, pointing to a likely read error. This chain connects TRBV29-1 to TRBJ1-2; 10 bases agree with TRBD1. With 4 bases clipped from V and 7 bases from J, the junction kept 3 bases outside the gene matches. There are 12 residues in the CDR3. Germline CDR1 reads SQVTM; CDR2 reads ANQGSEA. The CDR3 DNA reads as TGCAGCGTTGCGGACAGGGGGTTTGGCTACACCCTA. It codes for CSVADRGFGYTL.

For this clonotype: This clone may be a read error of a much larger clone one base away. The chain links TRBV12-3 or TRBV12-4 to TRBJ1-3; unclear D gene. The CDR3 sequence is 12 residues long. CDR3 bases: TGTACCAGCAGCTGGACGGAGAAAACCATATATTTT. Amino acid sequence: CTSSWTEKTIYF.

In regard to this clonotype: A junction boundary mismatches the germline segment, possibly from a read error. This rearrangement joins TRBV20-1 to TRBJ1-1; perhaps TRBD1 as D (6 bases). Per the germline V gene, CDR1 is DFQATT and CDR2 is SNEGSKA (reference sequence). The CDR3 is made up of 15 amino acids. The CDR3 here is CSARGWQGTNTEVFF. In nucleotides, the CDR3 is TGCAGTGCTAGAGGTTGGCAGGGGACGAACACTGAAGTTTTTTTT.

V usage is TRBV4-2 and J usage is TRBJ1-2; 7 bases align to TRBD1. Germline V CDR1 and CDR2: LGHNA, YNFKEQ. The CDR3 runs to 17 residues. The CDR3 is CVNSQASGTEVNYGYTF. The CDR3, as DNA: TGTGTCAACAGCCAAGCTTCCGGGACAGAAGTTAACTATGGCTACACCTTC.

As for this clonotype: One end of the junction varies from germline; a read error may be responsible. The chain joins TRBV20-1 to TRBJ1-1; no firm D call. Looked up from germline, CDR1 is DFQATT and CDR2 is SNEGSKA (reference sequence). The CDR3 length is 13 residues. The CDR3 sequence: CSAIPTLNTGAFF. The CDR3 DNA reads TGCAGTGCTATCCCAACACTGAACACTGGAGCTTTCTTT.

A note on this clonotype: Since a much larger clone is just one base distant, this may be a read error. The chain employs TRBV20-1 and TRBJ2-3; either TRBD1 or TRBD2 may supply D (7 bases each). Germline CDR1 reads DFQATT; CDR2 reads SNEGSKA (reference sequence). The CDR3 extends over 15 amino acids. CDR3 in amino acids: CSASGPGGASDTHYF. The DNA for the CDR3 is TGCAGTGCTAGCGGCCCAGGGGGGGCCTCAGATACGCATTATTTT.